Presented here are 5 T cell receptor beta chains from one specimen sequenced in a study of control samples from healthy donors and cancer patients. The data were produced by immunoSEQ multiplex PCR, yet TCRdb's version contains in-frame clones alone and is incomplete. The table shows 150,000 to 200,000 clones, with 90% to 95% occurring only once. Sequenced input: blood. The source of these receptors is a man aged 30-40 years in good health.

The V gene is TRBV10-3, the J gene TRBJ1-1, with D uncertain. In germline, CDR1 is ENHRY, CDR2 SYGVKD. This CDR3 has 13 amino acids. V lost 3 bases to trimming and J lost 8 bases, with 13 bases between them. DNA of the CDR3: TGTGCCATCAGTGACCTAGGGCTGGGCGAAGCTTTCTTT. Residues: CAISDLGLGEAFF.

V and J are TRBV27 and TRBJ2-7; D is possibly TRBD1 (5 bases). Germline V gene data show CDR1 as MNHEY and CDR2 as SMNVEV (reference sequence). The CDR3 extends over 14 amino acids. The germline V and J ends were trimmed by 2 bases and 1 base, with 9 bases remaining between them. CDR3: CASSLIDRSYEQYF. The CDR3, as DNA: TGTGCCAGCAGTTTAATAGACAGATCCTACGAGCAGTACTTC.

This chain links TRBV5-4 with TRBJ1-1, with 10 nucleotides matching TRBD1. The CDR3 runs 14 residues. The J segment lost 8 bases and the V segment lost 4 bases, leaving 8 bases of the junction unmatched. In germline, CDR1 is SGHNT, CDR2 YYREEE (reference sequence). This CDR3 is CASSHRQGAEEAFF. The CDR3 coding sequence is TGTGCCAGCAGCCATAGACAGGGGGCGGAAGAAGCTTTCTTT.

The chain couples TRBV9 to TRBJ2-3, with a possible D match to TRBD2 (6 bases). The germline V gene encodes CDR1 SGDLS and CDR2 YYNGEE. The CDR3 is 13 residues long. The germline V and J ends were trimmed by 3 bases and 6 bases, with 11 bases remaining between them. CDR3: CASSARERDTQYF. In DNA, the CDR3 is TGTGCCAGCAGCGCTCGGGAGAGGGATACGCAGTATTTT. The full variable domain, in which reference TRBV9 and TRBJ2-3 provide the parts outside the CDR3, is DSGVTQTPKHLITATGQRVTLRCSPRSGDLSVYWYQQSLDQGLQFLIQYYNGEERAKGNILERFSAQQFPDLHSELNLSSLELGDSALYFCASSARERDTQYFGPGTRLTVL.

The J gene is TRBJ1-4, the V gene TRBV5-1; 11 bases line up with TRBD1. The V and J ends lost 4 bases and 0 bases, in that order; junction bases with no gene match: 17. The germline gives CDR1 SGHRS, CDR2 YFSETQ. CDR3 length: 21 residues. CDR3 sequence: CASSPIARSGTGGATNEKLFF. The CDR3 DNA reads as TGCGCCAGCAGCCCAATTGCACGATCCGGGACAGGGGGTGCAACTAATGAAAAACTGTTTTTT.